The present entry profiles one TCR beta chain with its context. The source of the sample is a study of blood T cell repertoires in COVID-19. Overall study: The samples span acute and convalescent COVID-19 from the United States, Italy and Spain. T cells, B-cell-depleted T cells, or PBMCs provided the cDNA or gDNA that served as material.

The germline CDR1 and CDR2 sequences are SNHLY and FYNNEI. The V gene lost 4 bases and the J gene lost 0 bases, with 10 bases spanning the gap. The CDR3 covers 15 residues. Authors' data handling: Nucleated cell number was recorded as an estimate derived from reference gene primer amplification. TCRdb's copy holds only in-frame clones and misses some; the assay was immunoSEQ multiplex PCR. D and trimming come from the DNA, and the V and J calls and clone size come from that table. This repertoire shows 55,000 to 70,000 clones, about four fifths found once; its top ten account for over 7.5%. The rearrangement joins TRBV2 to TRBJ1-3, with D possibly matching TRBD1 (5 bases). The receptor's source is a woman aged 80 or older with acute or convalescent COVID-19. Source material: peripheral blood. The CDR3 sequence is CASSVTASSGNTIYF. Written as DNA, the CDR3 is TGTGCCAGCAGTGTGACAGCGAGCTCTGGAAACACCATATATTTT.